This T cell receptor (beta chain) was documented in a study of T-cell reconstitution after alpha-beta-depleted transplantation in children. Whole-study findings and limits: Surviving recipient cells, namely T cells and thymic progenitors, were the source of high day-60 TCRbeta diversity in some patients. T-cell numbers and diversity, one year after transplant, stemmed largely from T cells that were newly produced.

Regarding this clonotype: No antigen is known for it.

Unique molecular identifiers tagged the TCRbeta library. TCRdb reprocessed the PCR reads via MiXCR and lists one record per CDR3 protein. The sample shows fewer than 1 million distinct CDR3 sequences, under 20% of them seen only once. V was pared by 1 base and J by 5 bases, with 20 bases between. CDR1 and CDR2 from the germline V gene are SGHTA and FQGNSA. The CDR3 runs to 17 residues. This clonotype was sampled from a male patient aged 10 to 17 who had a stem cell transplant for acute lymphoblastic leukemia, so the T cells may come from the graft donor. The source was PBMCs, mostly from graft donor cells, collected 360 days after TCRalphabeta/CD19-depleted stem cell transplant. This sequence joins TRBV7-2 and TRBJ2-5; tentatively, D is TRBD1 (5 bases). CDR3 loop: CASSLVVSPRVPETQYF. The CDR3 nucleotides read TGTGCCAGCAGCTTAGTGGTATCACCCAGGGTACCGGAGACCCAGTACTTC.